The 5 T cell receptor beta chains below were found in one sample sequenced in a study of blood T cell repertoires in COVID-19. Clones were sequenced by immunoSEQ multiplex PCR, and TCRdb holds only the in-frame ones, with some missing. The table shows 200,000 or so clones, with 70% to 90% occurring only once. The sample comprised peripheral blood. These receptors were collected from an older woman with active or convalescent COVID-19.

The rearrangement joins TRBV6-5 to TRBJ1-5, with D unresolved. V shed 2 bases and J shed 7 bases, with 9 bases lying between them. CDR1 is MNHEY and CDR2 is SVGAGI in the germline V gene. The CDR3 is 13 amino acids. The CDR3 loop is CASSYRGGQPQHF. CDR3 DNA sequence: TGTGCCAGCAGTTACCGAGGAGGACAGCCCCAGCATTTT.

This clone was observed a handful of times. This CDR3 is also generated by other DNA sequences in the sample. The chain couples TRBV19 to TRBJ2-1; 11 nucleotides agree with TRBD2. This CDR3 is built from 14 residues. Unmatched junction bases numbered 7, after V lost 9 bases and J lost 6 bases. Germline CDR1 is LNHDA and CDR2 is SQIVND (reference sequence). CDR3 bases: TGTGCCAGCCGAACTAGCGGGAGCTCCAATGAGCAGTTCTTC. It is translated as CASRTSGSSNEQFF.

V is TRBV5-6 and J is TRBJ1-1, with D tentatively TRBD1 (6 bases). Looked up from germline, CDR1 is SGHDT and CDR2 is YYEEEE. Trimming left V 1 base short and J 0 bases short, with 16 bases between. The CDR3 consists of 17 residues. In DNA form, the CDR3 reads TGTGCCAGCAGCTTGCTCCAGGGAAGGGGGTTGAACACTGAAGCTTTCTTT. Translation: CASSLLQGRGLNTEAFF.

This chain uses TRBV7-9 with TRBJ1-3, with D unclear. The CDR3 runs to 12 residues. V gave up 6 bases and J gave up 3 bases, with 6 bases separating them. CDR1 and CDR2 (germline): SEHNR, FQNEAQ (reference sequence). The CDR3 coding sequence is TGTGCCAGCAGTCTCTTTGGAAACACCATATATTTT. Its translation is CASSLFGNTIYF.

The gene calls are TRBV7-3 and TRBJ2-3; D is unresolved. The CDR3 consists of 14 residues. Germline CDR1 SGHTA, CDR2 FQGTGA. Trimming removed 2 bases from V and 2 bases from J, with 8 bases in between. The CDR3 bases are TGTGCCAGCAGCTTATTAGTGTCCACAGATACGCAGTATTTT. As protein: CASSLLVSTDTQYF.